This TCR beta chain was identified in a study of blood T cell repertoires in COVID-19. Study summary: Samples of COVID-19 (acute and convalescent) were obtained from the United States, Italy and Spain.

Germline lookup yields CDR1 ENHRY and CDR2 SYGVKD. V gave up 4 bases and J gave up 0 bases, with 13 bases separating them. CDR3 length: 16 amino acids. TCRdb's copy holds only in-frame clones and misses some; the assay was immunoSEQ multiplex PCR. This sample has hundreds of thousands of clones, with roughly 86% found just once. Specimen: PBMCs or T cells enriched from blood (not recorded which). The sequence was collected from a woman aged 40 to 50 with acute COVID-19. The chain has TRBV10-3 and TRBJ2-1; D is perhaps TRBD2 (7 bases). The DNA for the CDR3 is TGTGCCATCAGTGGGGGGGGCAGGGGCTCCTACAATGAGCAGTTCTTC. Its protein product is CAISGGGRGSYNEQFF.